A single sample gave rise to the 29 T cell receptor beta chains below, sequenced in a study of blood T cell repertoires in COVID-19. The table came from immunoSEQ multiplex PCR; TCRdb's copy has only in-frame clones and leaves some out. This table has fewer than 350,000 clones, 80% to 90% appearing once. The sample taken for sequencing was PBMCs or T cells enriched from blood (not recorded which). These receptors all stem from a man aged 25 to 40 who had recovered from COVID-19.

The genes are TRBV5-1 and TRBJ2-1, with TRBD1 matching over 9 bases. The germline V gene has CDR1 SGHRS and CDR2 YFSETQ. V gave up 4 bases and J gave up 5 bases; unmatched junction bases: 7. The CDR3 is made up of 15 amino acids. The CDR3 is CASSRRQGDNNEQFF. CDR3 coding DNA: TGCGCCAGCAGCCGTAGACAGGGGGACAACAATGAGCAGTTCTTC.

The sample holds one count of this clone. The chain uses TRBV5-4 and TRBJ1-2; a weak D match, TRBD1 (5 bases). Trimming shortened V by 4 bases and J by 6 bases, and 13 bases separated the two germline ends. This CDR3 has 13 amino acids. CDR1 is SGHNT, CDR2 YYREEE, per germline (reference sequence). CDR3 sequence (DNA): TGTGCCAGCAGCACAGAATTCAGGGATGGCTACACCTTC. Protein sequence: CASSTEFRDGYTF.

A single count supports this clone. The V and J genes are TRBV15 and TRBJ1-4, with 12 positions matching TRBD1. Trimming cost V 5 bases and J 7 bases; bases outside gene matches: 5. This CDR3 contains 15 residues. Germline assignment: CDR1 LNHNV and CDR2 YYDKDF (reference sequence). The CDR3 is CATSSRDRGPEKLFF. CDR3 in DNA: TGTGCCACCAGCTCCCGGGACAGGGGGCCTGAAAAACTGTTTTTT.

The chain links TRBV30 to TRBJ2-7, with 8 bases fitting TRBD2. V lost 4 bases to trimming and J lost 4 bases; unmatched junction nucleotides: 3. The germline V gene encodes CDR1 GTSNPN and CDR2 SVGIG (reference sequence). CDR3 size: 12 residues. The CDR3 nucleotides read TGTGCCTGGACTTCTAGCGGGTACGAGCAGTACTTC. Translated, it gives CAWTSSGYEQYF.

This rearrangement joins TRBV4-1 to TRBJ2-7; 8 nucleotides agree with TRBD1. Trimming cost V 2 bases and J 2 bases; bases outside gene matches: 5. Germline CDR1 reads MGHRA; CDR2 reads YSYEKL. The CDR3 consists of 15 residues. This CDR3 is CASSQTGGFTYEQYF. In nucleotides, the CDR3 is TGCGCCAGCAGCCAAACAGGGGGATTCACCTACGAGCAGTACTTC.

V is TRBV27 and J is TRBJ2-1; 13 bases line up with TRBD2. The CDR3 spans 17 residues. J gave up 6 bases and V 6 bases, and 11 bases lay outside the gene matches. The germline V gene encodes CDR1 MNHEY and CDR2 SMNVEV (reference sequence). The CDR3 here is CASRRFDTSGGANEQFF. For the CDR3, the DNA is TGTGCCAGCAGGCGATTCGACACTAGCGGGGGGGCCAATGAGCAGTTCTTC.

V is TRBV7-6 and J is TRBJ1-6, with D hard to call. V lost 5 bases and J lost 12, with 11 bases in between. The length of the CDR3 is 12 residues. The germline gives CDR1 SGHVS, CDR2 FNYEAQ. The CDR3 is CASSLPGEPLHF. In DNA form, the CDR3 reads TGTGCCAGCAGCCTACCCGGAGAACCCCTCCACTTT. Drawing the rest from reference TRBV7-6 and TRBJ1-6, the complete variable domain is GAGVSQSPRYKVTKRGQDVALRCDPISGHVSLYWYRQALGQGPEFLTYFNYEAQQDKSGLPNDRFSAERPEGSISTLTIQRTEQRDSAMYRCASSLPGEPLHFGNGTRLTVT.

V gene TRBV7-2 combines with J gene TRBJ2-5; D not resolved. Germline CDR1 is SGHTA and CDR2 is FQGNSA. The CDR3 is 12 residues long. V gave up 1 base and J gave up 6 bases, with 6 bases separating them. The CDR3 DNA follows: TGTGCCAGCAGCTTAGACTCCAAGACCCAGTACTTC. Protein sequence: CASSLDSKTQYF.

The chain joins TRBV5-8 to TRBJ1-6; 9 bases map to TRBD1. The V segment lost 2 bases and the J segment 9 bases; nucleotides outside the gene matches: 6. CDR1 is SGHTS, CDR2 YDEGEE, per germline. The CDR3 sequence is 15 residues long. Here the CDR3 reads CASSFRGTGSSPLHF. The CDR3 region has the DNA TGTGCCAGCAGCTTTCGTGGGACAGGGAGTTCACCCCTCCACTTT.

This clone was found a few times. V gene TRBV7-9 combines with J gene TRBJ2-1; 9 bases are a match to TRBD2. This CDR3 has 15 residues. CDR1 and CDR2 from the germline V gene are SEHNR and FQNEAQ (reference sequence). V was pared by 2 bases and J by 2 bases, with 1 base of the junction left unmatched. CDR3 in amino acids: CASSLLAGPYNEQFF. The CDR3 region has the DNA TGTGCCAGCAGCTTACTAGCGGGGCCCTACAATGAGCAGTTCTTC.

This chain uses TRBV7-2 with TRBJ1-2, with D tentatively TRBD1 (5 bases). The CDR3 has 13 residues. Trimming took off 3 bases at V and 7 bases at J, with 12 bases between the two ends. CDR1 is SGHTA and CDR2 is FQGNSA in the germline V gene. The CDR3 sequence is CASSFGGYGGYTF. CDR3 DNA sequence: TGTGCCAGCAGCTTCGGGGGTTACGGTGGCTACACCTTC.

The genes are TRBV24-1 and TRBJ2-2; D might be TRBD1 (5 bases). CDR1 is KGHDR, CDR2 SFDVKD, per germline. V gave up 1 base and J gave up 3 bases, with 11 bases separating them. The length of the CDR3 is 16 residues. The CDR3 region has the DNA TGTGCCACCAGTGATTTAGGCAGGGCGGACACCGGGGAGCTGTTTTTT. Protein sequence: CATSDLGRADTGELFF.

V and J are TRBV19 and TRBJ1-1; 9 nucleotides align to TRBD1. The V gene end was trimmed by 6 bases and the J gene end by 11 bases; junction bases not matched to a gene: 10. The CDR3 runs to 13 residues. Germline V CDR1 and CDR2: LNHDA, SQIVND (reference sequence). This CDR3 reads CASRAGQGLRAFF. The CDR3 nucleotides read TGTGCCAGTAGAGCCGGACAGGGGTTGAGGGCTTTCTTT.

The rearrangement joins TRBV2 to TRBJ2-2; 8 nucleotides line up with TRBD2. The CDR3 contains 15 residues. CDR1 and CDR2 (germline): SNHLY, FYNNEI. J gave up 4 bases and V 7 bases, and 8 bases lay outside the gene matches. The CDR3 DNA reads TGTGCCAGCAAGCTGGGAAGCGGGGGCACCGGGGAGCTGTTTTTT. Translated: CASKLGSGGTGELFF.

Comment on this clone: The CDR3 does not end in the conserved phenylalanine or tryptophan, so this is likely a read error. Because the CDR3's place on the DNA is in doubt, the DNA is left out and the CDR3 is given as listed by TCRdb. CDR3 protein: CASSESSSDA. The chain couples TRBV10-1 to TRBJ2-3; the table's D call, TRBD2, was not checked against the DNA. The CDR3 spans 10 residues, counting both ends. Per germline, CDR1 WNHNN and CDR2 SYGVQD (reference sequence).

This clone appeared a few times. The CDR3 DNA reads TGCGCCAGCAGCTCCAACAGGGGCGCTGTTAACGAGCAGTACTTC. It encodes CASSSNRGAVNEQYF. The V and J genes are TRBV5-1 and TRBJ2-7; 7 bases agree with TRBD1. V was clipped by 3 bases and J by 5 bases; unmatched bases: 11. Germline V lookup: CDR1 SGHRS, CDR2 YFSETQ. CDR3 length equals 15 residues.

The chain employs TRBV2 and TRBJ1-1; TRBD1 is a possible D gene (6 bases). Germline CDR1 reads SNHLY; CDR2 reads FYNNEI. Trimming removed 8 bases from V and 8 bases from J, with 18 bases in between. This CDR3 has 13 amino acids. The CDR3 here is CASRIRRTDEAFF. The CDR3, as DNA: TGTGCCAGCCGAATCCGTAGGACAGACGAAGCTTTCTTT. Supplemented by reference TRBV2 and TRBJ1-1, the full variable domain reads EPEVTQTPSHQVTQMGQEVILRCVPISNHLYFYWYRQILGQKVEFLVSFYNNEISEKSEIFDDQFSVERPDGSNFTLKIRSTKLEDSAMYFCASRIRRTDEAFFGQGTRLTVV.

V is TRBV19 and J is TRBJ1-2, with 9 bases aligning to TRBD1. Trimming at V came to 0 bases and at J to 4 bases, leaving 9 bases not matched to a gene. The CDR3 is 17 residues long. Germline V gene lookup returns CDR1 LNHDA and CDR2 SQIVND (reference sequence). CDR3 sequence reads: CASSIDRGTGSLYGYTF. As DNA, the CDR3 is TGTGCCAGTAGTATAGACCGCGGGACAGGGTCTCTCTATGGCTACACCTTC.

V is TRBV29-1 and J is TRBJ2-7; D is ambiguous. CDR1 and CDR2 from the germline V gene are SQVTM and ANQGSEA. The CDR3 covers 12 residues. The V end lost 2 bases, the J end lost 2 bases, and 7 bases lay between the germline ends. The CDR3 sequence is CSVELGTYEQYF. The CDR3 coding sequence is TGCAGCGTTGAATTGGGCACCTACGAGCAGTACTTC.

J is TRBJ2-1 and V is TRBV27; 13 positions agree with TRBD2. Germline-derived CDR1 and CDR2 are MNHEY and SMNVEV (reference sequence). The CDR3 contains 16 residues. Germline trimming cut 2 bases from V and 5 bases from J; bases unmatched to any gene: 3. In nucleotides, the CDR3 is TGTGCCAGCAGTTTACGTGGGACTAGCGGGGACAATGAGCAGTTCTTC. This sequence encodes CASSLRGTSGDNEQFF.

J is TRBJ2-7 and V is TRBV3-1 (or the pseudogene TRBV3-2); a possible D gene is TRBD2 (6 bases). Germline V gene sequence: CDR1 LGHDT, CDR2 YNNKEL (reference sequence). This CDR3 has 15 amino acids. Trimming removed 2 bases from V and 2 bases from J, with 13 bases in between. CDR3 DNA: TGTGCCAGCAGCCAAAGGAGTAGCGGAACCTACGAGCAGTACTTC. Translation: CASSQRSSGTYEQYF.

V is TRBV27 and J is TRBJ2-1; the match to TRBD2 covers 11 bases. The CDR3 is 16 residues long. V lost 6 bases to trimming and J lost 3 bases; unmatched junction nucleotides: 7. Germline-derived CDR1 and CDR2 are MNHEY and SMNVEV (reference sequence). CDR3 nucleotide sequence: TGTGCCAGCAGCGTGACTAGCGGGGCGATCTACAATGAGCAGTTCTTC. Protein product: CASSVTSGAIYNEQFF.

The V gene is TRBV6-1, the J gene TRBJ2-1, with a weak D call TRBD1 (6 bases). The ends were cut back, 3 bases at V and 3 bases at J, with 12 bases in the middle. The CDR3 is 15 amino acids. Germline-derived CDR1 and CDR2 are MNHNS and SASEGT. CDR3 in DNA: TGTGCCAGCAGTGAGGAACTAGGGGGCTACAATGAGCAGTTCTTC. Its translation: CASSEELGGYNEQFF.

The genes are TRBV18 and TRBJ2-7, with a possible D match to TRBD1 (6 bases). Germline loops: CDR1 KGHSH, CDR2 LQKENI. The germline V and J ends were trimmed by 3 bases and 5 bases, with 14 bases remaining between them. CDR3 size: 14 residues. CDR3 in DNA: TGTGCCAGCTCACCCTACAGGGAAGGGAACGAGCAGTACTTC. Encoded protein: CASSPYREGNEQYF.

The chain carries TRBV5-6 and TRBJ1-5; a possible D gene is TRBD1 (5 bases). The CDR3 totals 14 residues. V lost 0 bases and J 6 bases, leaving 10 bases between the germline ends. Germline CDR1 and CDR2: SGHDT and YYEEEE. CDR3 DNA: TGTGCCAGCAGCTTGGTAGGCGGGGGTCAGCCCCAGCATTTT. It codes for CASSLVGGGQPQHF. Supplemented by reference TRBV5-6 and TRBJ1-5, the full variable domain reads DAGVTQSPTHLIKTRGQQVTLRCSPKSGHDTVSWYQQALGQGPQFIFQYYEEEERQRGNFPDRFSGHQFPNYSSELNVNALLLGDSALYLCASSLVGGGQPQHFGDGTRLSIL.

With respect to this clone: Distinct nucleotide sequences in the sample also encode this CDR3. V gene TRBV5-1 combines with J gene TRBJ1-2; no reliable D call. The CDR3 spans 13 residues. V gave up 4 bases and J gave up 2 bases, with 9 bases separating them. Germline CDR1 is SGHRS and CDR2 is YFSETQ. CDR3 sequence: CASSLDRNYGYTF. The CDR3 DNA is TGCGCCAGCAGCCTGGACCGGAACTATGGCTACACCTTC.

In DNA, the CDR3 is TGTGCCATCAGTGATAATAATGAAAAACTGTTTTTT. Translated, it gives CAISDNNEKLFF. The chain is built from TRBV10-3 and TRBJ1-4; no clear D. The CDR3 consists of 12 residues. Germline CDR1 is ENHRY and CDR2 is SYGVKD. V dropped 3 bases and J dropped 4 bases, with 3 bases sitting between them.

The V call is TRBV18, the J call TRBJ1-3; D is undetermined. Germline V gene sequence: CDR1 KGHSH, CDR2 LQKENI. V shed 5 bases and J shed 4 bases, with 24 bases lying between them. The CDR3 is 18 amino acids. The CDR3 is CASSWNRFQGGSGNTIYF. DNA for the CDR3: TGTGCCAGCTCATGGAATCGTTTTCAAGGTGGGAGCGGAAACACCATATATTTT.

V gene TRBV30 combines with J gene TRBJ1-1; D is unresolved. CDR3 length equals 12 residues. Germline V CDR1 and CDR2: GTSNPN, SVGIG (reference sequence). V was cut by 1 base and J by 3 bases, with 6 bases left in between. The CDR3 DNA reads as TGTGCCTGGAGTGCCGAGTACACTGAAGCTTTCTTT. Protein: CAWSAEYTEAFF.